This TCR beta chain emerged from a study of T cell changes during pregnancy in multiple sclerosis. This table comes from immunoSEQ multiplex PCR, and its TCRdb copy is limited to in-frame clones, with some not included. The sample lists over 25,000 clones; roughly nine tenths were seen once. Trimming at V came to 7 bases and at J to 8 bases, leaving 11 bases not matched to a gene. Germline V gene data show CDR1 as SEHNR and CDR2 as FQNEAQ (reference sequence). CDR3 length equals 14 residues. The source was CD8+ T cells from peripheral blood mononuclear cells, collected in the second trimester of pregnancy. The receptor was isolated from a female donor in good health, enrolled as a control in a pregnancy study. The rearrangement links TRBV7-9 to TRBJ2-1, with 7 bases lining up with TRBD2. The CDR3 DNA reads as TGTGCCAGCACTTCCGGGACTACAACCGATGAGCAGTTCTTC. Amino acids: CASTSGTTTDEQFF. Together with reference TRBV7-9 and TRBJ2-1, the CDR3 gives the full variable domain: DTGVSQNPRHKITKRGQNVTFRCDPISEHNRLYWYRQTLGQGPEFLTYFQNEAQLEKSRLLSDRFSAERPKGSFSTLEIQRTEQGDSAMYLCASTSGTTTDEQFFGPGTRLTVL.